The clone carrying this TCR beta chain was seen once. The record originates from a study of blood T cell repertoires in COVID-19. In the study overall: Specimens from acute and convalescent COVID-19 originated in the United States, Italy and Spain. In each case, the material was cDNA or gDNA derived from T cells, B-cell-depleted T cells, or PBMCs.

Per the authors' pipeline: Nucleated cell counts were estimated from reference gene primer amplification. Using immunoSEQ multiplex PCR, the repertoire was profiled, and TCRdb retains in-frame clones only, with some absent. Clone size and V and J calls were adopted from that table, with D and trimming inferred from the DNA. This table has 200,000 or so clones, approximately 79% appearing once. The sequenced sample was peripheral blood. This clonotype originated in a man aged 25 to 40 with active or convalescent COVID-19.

The CDR3 reads CASSRTGGNEQFF. The CDR3 bases are TGTGCCAGCAGCCGGACAGGGGGCAATGAGCAGTTCTTC. V gene TRBV7-8 combines with J gene TRBJ2-1, with 10 bases identical to TRBD1. Germline assignment: CDR1 SGHVS and CDR2 FQNEAQ. With V trimmed by 5 bases and J by 6 bases, 1 base remained unmatched. The CDR3 spans 13 residues.